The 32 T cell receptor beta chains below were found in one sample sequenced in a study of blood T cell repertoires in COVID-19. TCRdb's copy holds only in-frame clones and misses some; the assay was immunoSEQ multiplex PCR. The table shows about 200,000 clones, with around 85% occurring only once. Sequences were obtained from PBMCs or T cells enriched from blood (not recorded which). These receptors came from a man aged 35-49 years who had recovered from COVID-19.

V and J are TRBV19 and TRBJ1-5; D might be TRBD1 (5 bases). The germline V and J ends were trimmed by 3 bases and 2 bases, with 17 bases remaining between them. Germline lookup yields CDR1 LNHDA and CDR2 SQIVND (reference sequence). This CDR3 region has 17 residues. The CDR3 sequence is CASSMWVGGGGNQPQHF. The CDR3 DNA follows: TGTGCCAGTAGTATGTGGGTGGGGGGAGGTGGCAATCAGCCCCAGCATTTT.

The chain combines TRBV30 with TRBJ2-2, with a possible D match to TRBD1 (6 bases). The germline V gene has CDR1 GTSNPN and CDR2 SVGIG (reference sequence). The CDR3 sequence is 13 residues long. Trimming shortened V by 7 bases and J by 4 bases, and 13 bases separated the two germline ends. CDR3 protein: CALHKQGTGELFF. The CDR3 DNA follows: TGTGCCTTGCACAAACAGGGCACCGGGGAGCTGTTTTTT.

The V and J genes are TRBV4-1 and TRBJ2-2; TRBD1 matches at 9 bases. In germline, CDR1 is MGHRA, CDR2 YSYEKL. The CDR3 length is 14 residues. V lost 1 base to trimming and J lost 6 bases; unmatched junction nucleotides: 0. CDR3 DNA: TGCGCCAGCAGCCAAGGACAGGGGGCCGGGGAGCTGTTTTTT. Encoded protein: CASSQGQGAGELFF.

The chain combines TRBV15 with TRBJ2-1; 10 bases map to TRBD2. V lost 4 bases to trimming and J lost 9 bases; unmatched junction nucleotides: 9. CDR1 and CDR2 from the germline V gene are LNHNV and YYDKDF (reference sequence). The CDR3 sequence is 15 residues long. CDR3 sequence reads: CATSKKREGPIEQFF. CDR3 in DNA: TGTGCCACCAGCAAAAAGCGGGAGGGCCCCATTGAGCAGTTCTTC.

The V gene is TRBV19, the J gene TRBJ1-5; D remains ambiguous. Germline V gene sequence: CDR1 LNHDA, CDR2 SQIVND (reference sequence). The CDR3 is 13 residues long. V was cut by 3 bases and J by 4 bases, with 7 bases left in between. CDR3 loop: CASSIEGNQPQHF. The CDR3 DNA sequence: TGTGCCAGTAGTATTGAGGGTAATCAGCCCCAGCATTTT.

The CDR3 loop reads CAIGTSGNTGELFF. In nucleotides, the CDR3 is TGTGCCATCGGGACTAGCGGAAACACCGGGGAGCTGTTTTTT. The rearrangement joins TRBV6-5 to TRBJ2-2; 11 bases map to TRBD2. Losses at the gene ends were 10 bases for V and 2 bases for J; bases not matched to a gene: 3. The CDR3 length is 14 residues. Germline CDR1 and CDR2: MNHEY and SVGAGI.

The DNA of the CDR3 is TGTGCCAGCAGCCAAGAAATCCTGTGGGGCGAAAAACTGTTTTTT. Translated, it gives CASSQEILWGEKLFF. The chain joins TRBV11-3 to TRBJ1-4; weak D call: TRBD1 (5 bases). V lost 5 bases and J 8 bases, leaving 18 bases between the germline ends. The germline CDR1 and CDR2 sequences are SGHNT and YENEEA. The CDR3 consists of 15 residues.

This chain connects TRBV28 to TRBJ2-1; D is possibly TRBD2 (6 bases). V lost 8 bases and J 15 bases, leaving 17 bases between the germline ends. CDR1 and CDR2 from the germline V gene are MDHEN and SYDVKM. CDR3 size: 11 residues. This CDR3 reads CASSSERVVFF. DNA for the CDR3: TGTGCCAGCTCTAGCGAACGTGTGGTGTTCTTC.

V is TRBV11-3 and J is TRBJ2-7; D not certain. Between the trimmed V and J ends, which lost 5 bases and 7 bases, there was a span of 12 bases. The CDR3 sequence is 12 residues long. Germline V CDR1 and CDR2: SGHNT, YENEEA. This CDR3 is CASSANPKEQYF. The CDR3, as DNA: TGTGCCAGCAGCGCGAACCCCAAGGAGCAGTACTTC.

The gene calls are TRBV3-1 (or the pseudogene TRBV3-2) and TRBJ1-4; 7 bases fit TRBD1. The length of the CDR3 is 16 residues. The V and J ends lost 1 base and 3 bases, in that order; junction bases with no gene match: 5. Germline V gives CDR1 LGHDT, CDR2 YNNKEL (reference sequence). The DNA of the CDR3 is TGTGCCAGCAGCCAAGCTTACAGGGGATCTAATGAAAAACTGTTTTTT. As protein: CASSQAYRGSNEKLFF.

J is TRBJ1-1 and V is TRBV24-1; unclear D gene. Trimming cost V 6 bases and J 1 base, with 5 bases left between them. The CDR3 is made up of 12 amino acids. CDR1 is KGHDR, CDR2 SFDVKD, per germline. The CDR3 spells CATSYRNTEAFF. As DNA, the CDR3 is TGTGCCACCAGTTACAGGAACACTGAAGCTTTCTTT.

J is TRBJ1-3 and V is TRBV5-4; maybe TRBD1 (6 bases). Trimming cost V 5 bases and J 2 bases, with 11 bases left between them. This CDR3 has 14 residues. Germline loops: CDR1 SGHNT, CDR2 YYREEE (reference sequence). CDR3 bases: TGTGCCAGCAGGAGGACAGCACCTGGAAACACCATATATTTT. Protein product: CASRRTAPGNTIYF. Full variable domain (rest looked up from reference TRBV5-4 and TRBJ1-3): ETGVTQSPTHLIKTRGQQVTLRCSSQSGHNTVSWYQQALGQGPQFIFQYYREEENGRGNFPPRFSGLQFPNYSSELNVNALELDDSALYLCASRRTAPGNTIYFGEGSWLTVV.

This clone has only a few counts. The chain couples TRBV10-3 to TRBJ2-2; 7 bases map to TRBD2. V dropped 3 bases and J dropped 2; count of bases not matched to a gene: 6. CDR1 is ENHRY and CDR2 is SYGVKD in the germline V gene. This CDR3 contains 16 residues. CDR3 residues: CAISDLASGNTGELFF. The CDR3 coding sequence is TGTGCCATCAGTGACCTGGCTAGCGGAAACACCGGGGAGCTGTTTTTT.

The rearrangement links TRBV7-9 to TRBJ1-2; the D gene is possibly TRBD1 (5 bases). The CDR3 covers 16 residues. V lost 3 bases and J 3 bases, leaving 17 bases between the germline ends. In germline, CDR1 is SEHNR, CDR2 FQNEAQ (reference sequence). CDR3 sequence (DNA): TGTGCCAGCAGCTTGATGACTCCAGGGCGATACTATGGCTACACCTTC. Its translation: CASSLMTPGRYYGYTF.

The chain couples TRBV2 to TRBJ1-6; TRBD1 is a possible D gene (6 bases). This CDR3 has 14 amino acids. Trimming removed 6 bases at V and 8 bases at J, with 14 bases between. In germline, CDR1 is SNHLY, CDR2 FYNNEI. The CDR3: CASRGTGLDSPLHF. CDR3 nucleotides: TGTGCCAGCAGAGGAACAGGGTTGGATTCACCCCTCCACTTT.

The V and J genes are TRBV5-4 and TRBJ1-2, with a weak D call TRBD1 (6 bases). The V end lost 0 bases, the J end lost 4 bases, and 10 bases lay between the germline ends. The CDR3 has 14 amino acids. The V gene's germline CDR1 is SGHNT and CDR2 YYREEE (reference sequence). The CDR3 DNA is TGTGCCAGCAGCTTGGGCCTAGGGGGCTATGGCTACACCTTC. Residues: CASSLGLGGYGYTF.

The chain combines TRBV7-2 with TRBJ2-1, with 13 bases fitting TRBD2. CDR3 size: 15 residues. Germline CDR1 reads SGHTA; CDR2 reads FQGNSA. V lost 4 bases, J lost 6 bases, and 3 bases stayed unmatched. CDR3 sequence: CASSWTSGSFNEQFF. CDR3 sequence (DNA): TGTGCCAGCAGCTGGACTAGCGGGAGCTTCAATGAGCAGTTCTTC.

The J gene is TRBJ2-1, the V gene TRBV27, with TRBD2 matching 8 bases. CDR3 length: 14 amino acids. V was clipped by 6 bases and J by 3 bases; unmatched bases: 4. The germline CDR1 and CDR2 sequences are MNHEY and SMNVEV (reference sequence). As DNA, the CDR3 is TGTGCCAGCAGGGCGGGAGGACGCTACAATGAGCAGTTCTTC. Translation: CASRAGGRYNEQFF.

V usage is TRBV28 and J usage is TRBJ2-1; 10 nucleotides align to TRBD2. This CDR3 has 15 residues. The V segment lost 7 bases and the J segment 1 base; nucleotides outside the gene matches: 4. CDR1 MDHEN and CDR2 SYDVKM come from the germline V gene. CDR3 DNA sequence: TGTGCCAGCAATAGCGGGAGGATGTCCTACAATGAGCAGTTCTTC. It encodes CASNSGRMSYNEQFF.

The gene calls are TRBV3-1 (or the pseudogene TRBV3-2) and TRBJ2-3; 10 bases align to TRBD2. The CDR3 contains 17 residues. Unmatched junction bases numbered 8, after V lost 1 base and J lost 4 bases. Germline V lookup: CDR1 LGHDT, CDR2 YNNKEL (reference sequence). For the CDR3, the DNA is TGTGCCAGCAGCCAAGGAGTGGGAGCGGGAGGGGCAGATACGCAGTATTTT. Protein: CASSQGVGAGGADTQYF.

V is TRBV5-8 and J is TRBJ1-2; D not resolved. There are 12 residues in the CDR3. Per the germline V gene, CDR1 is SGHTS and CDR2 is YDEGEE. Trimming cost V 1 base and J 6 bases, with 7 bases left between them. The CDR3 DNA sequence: TGTGCCAGCAGCTTGCGGTTAGATGGCTACACCTTC. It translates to CASSLRLDGYTF.

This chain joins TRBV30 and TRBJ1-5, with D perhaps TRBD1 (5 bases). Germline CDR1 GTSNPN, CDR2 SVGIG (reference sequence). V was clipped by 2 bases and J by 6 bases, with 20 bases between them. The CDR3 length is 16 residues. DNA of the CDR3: TGTGCCTGGAGTCCACGCGGGGGTTTAGGATCTCAGCCCCAGCATTTT. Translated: CAWSPRGGLGSQPQHF.

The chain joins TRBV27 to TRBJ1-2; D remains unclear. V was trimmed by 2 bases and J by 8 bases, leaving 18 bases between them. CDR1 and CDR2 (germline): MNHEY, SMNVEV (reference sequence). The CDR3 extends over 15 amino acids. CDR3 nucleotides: TGTGCCAGCAGTTTACGAGGGCCACCTTCGGGAGGCTACACCTTC. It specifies CASSLRGPPSGGYTF.

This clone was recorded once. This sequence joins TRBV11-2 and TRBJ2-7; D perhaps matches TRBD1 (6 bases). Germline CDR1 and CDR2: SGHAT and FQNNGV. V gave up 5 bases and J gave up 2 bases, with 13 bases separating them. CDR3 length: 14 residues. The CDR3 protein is CASSRTRGTYEQYF. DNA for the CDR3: TGTGCCAGCAGCCGTACCAGGGGAACCTACGAGCAGTACTTC.

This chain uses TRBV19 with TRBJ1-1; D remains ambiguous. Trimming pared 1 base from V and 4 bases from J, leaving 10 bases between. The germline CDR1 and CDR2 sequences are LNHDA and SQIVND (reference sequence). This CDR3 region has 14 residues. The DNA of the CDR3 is TGTGCCAGTAGTATAGGGCAGGCGTCCACTGAAGCTTTCTTT. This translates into CASSIGQASTEAFF.

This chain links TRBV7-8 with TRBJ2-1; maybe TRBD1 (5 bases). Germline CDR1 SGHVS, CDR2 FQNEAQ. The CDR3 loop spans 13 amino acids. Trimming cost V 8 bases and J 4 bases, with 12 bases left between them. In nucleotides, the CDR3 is TGTGCCAGCGTGGAGACAGCATACAATGAGCAGTTCTTC. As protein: CASVETAYNEQFF.

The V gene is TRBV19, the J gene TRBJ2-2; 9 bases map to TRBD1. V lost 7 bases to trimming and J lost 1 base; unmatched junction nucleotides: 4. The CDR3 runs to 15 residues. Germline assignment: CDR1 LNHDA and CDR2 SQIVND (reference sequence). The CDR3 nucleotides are TGTGCCAGTACCCCGGGACAGGGGAACACCGGGGAGCTGTTTTTT. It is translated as CASTPGQGNTGELFF.

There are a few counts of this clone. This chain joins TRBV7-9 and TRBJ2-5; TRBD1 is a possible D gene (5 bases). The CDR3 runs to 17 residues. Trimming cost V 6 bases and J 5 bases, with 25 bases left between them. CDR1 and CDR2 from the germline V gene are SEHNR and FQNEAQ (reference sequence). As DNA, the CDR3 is TGTGCCAGCAGTACGAGGCCCCAGGGAAAGGCAAAGGAGACCCAGTACTTC. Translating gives CASSTRPQGKAKETQYF.

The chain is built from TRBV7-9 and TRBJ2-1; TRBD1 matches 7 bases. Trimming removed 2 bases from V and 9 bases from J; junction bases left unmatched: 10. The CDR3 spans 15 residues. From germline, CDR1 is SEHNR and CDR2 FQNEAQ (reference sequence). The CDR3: CASSLQTGSVGEQFF. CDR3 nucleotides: TGTGCCAGCAGCTTACAGACAGGGAGTGTTGGTGAGCAGTTCTTC.

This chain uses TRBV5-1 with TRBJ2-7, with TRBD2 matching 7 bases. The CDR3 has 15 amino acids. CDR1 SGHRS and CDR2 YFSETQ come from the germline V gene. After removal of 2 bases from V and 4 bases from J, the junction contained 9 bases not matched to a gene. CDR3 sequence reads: CASSLSNPGGYEQYF. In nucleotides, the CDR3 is TGCGCCAGCAGCTTATCGAACCCCGGGGGGTACGAGCAGTACTTC. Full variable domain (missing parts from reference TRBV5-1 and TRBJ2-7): KAGVTQTPRYLIKTRGQQVTLSCSPISGHRSVSWYQQTPGQGLQFLFEYFSETQRNKGNFPGRFSGRQFSNSRSEMNVSTLELGDSALYLCASSLSNPGGYEQYFGPGTRLTVT.

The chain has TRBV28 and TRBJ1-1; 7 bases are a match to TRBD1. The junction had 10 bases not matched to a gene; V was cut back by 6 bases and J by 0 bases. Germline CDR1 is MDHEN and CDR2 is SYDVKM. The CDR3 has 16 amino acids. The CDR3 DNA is TGTGCCAGCAGCCACGGGACAGCCAGGATGAACACTGAAGCTTTCTTT. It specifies CASSHGTARMNTEAFF.

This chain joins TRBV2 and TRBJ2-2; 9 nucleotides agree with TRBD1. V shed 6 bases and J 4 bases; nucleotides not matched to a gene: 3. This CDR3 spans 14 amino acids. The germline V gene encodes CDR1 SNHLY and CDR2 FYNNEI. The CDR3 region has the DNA TGTGCCAGCAGGGGGACAGGGTTCACCGGGGAGCTGTTTTTT. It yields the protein CASRGTGFTGELFF.